This TCR beta chain was documented in a study of T cells after yellow fever vaccination. General study findings and limits: After the booster, roughly 96% of CD4 and just over 85% of CD8 primary-response clones were re-detected. Abundant bulk-population clonotypes could contaminate the FACS-sorted repertoires.

TCRdb reprocessed the 5' RACE reads with MiXCR, giving one entry per CDR3 protein. The repertoire holds about 85,000 distinct CDR3 sequences, with roughly 15% as singletons. The V gene lost 1 base and the J gene lost 1 base, with 13 bases spanning the gap. Germline CDR1 is SEHNR and CDR2 is FQNEAQ (reference sequence). The CDR3 contains 16 residues. The sample was CD8+ T cells not binding an NS4B(214-222) dextramer, sorted from PBMCs, taken roughly 20 days after the first yellow fever vaccination. The V gene is TRBV7-9, the J gene TRBJ1-1; tentative D call: TRBD1 (5 bases). This clonotype was obtained from a man between 18 and 35 years old who received the YFV17D yellow fever vaccine. CDR3 in DNA: TGTGCCAGCAGCTTAGTATACGGGACGGCGAACACTGAAGCTTTCTTT. Amino acids: CASSLVYGTANTEAFF. The whole variable domain, filled in from reference TRBV7-9 and TRBJ1-1, reads DTGVSQNPRHKITKRGQNVTFRCDPISEHNRLYWYRQTLGQGPEFLTYFQNEAQLEKSRLLSDRFSAERPKGSFSTLEIQRTEQGDSAMYLCASSLVYGTANTEAFFGQGTRLTVV.